There are many counts of the clone carrying this TCR beta chain. The antigen is unknown. The data derive from a study of CD8 T cells in ankylosing spondylitis. TCRdb called the 5' RACE reads again in MiXCR, with one record for every CDR3 protein. The sample holds about 240,000 distinct CDR3 sequences, approximately 12% seen once. Trimming cost V 3 bases and J 6 bases, with 14 bases left between them. CDR1 and CDR2 (germline): MNHEY, SVGAGI. The CDR3 has 15 residues. General study findings and limits: From matched ankylosing spondylitis synovial fluid, disease-linked clones were reportedly recovered at significantly enriched levels. For ankylosing spondylitis blood, a TCR beta motif of seven to nine highly homologous variants appeared characteristic. Disease-linked clones were found to be CD8+ and relatively rare in peripheral blood.

The TCR originated in a male donor with ankylosing spondylitis or in good health (not recorded which). The specimen sequenced was blood, either unsorted or a sorted T cell fraction (not recorded which). The chain links TRBV6-5 to TRBJ2-2, with a tentative D call TRBD2 (7 bases). The CDR3 nucleotides are TGTGCCAGCAGTTATGGGGGGGCTCTCGCCGGGGAGCTGTTTTTT. Its protein product is CASSYGGALAGELFF.